Listed below are T cell receptor beta chains from one sample, sequenced in a study of CD8+CD57+ T cells in acquired aplastic anemia. TCRdb reprocessed the reads with MiXCR, giving one entry per CDR3 protein. The sample carries 300,000 or so distinct CDR3 sequences, roughly three fifths recorded once. The sequenced material came from sorted CD4+, CD8+, or CD8+CD57+ T cells (not recorded which) from PBMCs. The receptors originated from a human donor with severe aplastic anemia or a healthy control (not recorded which). Each CDR3 is given with its conserved first and last residue. A D gene is named only where the DNA matches it firmly. Clone size appears in some rows only: once, few, many, or a class for an expanded clone.

CDR3 protein	CDR3 DNA	V gene	J gene	clone size	D gene
CASSLGRRLAGGVSYEQYF	TGTGCCAGCAGCTTAGGTCGTCGACTAGCGGGGGGCGTCTCCTACGAGCAGTACTTC	TRBV7-8	TRBJ2-7	.	TRBD2
CASSPGELAGGQETQYF	TGTGCCAGCAGCCCTGGCGAGCTAGCGGGGGGGCAGGAGACCCAGTACTTC	TRBV7-9	TRBJ2-5	.	TRBD2
CASSLRTAGVPYGYTF	TGTGCCAGCAGCCTACGGACAGCCGGGGTTCCCTATGGCTACACCTTC	TRBV13	TRBJ1-2	many	.
CASSLWHNPGELFF	TGTGCCAGCAGTTTGTGGCACAACCCCGGGGAGCTGTTTTTT	TRBV12-3/TRBV12-4	TRBJ2-2	.	.
CASSLGGSGELFF	TGTGCCAGCAGCTTGGGCGGGAGCGGGGAGCTGTTTTTT	TRBV5-1	TRBJ2-2	many	TRBD2
CSARDQGPRGELFF	TGCAGTGCTAGAGATCAGGGGCCCAGGGGGGAGCTGTTTTTT	TRBV20-1	TRBJ2-2	once	.
CASKGTDREKLFF	TGTGCCAGTAAGGGGACAGACCGAGAAAAACTGTTTTTT	TRBV12-3/TRBV12-4	TRBJ1-4	.	TRBD1
CATSNRHQETQYF	TGTGCCACCAGTAACAGGCACCAAGAGACCCAGTACTTC	TRBV15	TRBJ2-5	few	.
CASSVRNSGNTIYF	TGTGCCAGCAGCGTCCGCAACTCTGGAAACACCATATATTTT	TRBV9	TRBJ1-3	once	.
CATSREVYSNQPQHF	TGTGCCACCAGCAGAGAGGTATATAGCAATCAGCCTCAGCATTTT	TRBV15	TRBJ1-5	.	.
CASGAGTVNYGYTF	TGTGCCAGCGGCGCCGGGACCGTCAACTATGGCTACACCTTC	TRBV25-1	TRBJ1-2	many	.
CASSLGQGGSQETQYF	TGTGCCAGCAGTTTGGGGCAGGGGGGATCCCAAGAGACCCAGTACTTC	TRBV28	TRBJ2-5	.	.
CASSALQGTTNTDTQYF	TGTGCCAGTTCGGCCCTCCAGGGGACCACCAACACAGATACGCAGTATTTT	TRBV19	TRBJ2-3	few	.
CASSSPRTSGNYEQYF	TGTGCCAGCAGCTCTCCGCGGACTAGCGGGAACTACGAGCAGTACTTC	TRBV5-1	TRBJ2-7	.	TRBD2
CASRPPGQTYGYTF	TGTGCCAGCAGACCTCCGGGACAGACCTATGGCTACACCTTC	TRBV6-5	TRBJ1-2	many	TRBD1
CASSYDSLGSPLHF	TGTGCCAGCAGTTACGACAGTTTGGGGTCACCCCTCCACTTT	TRBV6-6	TRBJ1-6	many	.
CASSIQDTTNTGELFF	TGTGCCAGTAGTATCCAGGATACTACGAACACCGGGGAGCTGTTTTTT	TRBV19	TRBJ2-2	many	.
CASRGQANTGELFF	TGTGCCAGCAGGGGCCAAGCGAACACCGGGGAGCTGTTTTTT	TRBV2	TRBJ2-2	many	.
CASSRPGVGQGSYEQYF	TGTGCCAGCAGCCGCCCCGGAGTGGGACAGGGATCCTACGAGCAGTACTTC	TRBV16	TRBJ2-7	many	TRBD1
CAWSGTGESQPQHF	TGTGCCTGGTCCGGGACAGGGGAAAGCCAGCCCCAGCATTTT	TRBV30	TRBJ1-5	.	TRBD1
CASTGSRSGSDTGELFF	TGTGCCAGCACGGGGTCCAGGAGCGGGAGTGATACCGGGGAGCTGTTTTTT	TRBV25-1	TRBJ2-2	.	TRBD2
CASSQRGGTQYF	TGTGCCAGCAGCCAAAGAGGGGGGACCCAGTACTTC	TRBV7-9	TRBJ2-5	few	.
CASSELADPFSTDTQYF	TGTGCCAGCAGTGAATTGGCGGACCCTTTTAGCACAGATACGCAGTATTTT	TRBV2	TRBJ2-3	.	.
CASDSGNTIYF	TGTGCCAGCGACTCTGGAAACACCATATATTTT	TRBV2	TRBJ1-3	.	.
CASNLASYEQYF	TGTGCCAGCAACTTGGCGTCCTACGAGCAGTACTTC	TRBV2	TRBJ2-7	.	.
CASSLGGLGTDTQYF	TGCGCCAGCAGCTTGGGCGGATTGGGCACAGATACGCAGTATTTT	TRBV5-1	TRBJ2-3	many	.
CASKLYREYETQYF	TGTGCCAGCAAACTTTACCGGGAGTATGAGACCCAGTACTTC	TRBV2	TRBJ2-5	.	.
CASSSRTGRDEQYF	TGTGCCAGCAGTTCGAGGACAGGGAGGGACGAGCAGTACTTC	TRBV12-3/TRBV12-4	TRBJ2-7	.	.
CASSQKSGGGYNEQFF	TGCGCCAGCAGCCAAAAAAGCGGGGGGGGGTACAATGAGCAGTTCTTC	TRBV4-3	TRBJ2-1	few	TRBD2
CASRDFGTEAFF	TGTGCCAGCAGGGACTTTGGCACTGAAGCTTTCTTT	TRBV9	TRBJ1-1	.	.
CASSPGENTGETQYF	TGTGCCAGCAGCCCCGGGGAGAACACCGGGGAGACCCAGTACTTC	TRBV11-3	TRBJ2-5	.	.
CSAGGRVNTEAFF	TGCAGTGCGGGAGGGAGGGTCAACACTGAAGCTTTCTTT	TRBV20-1	TRBJ1-1	few	.
CAISAESQNEKLFF	TGTGCCATCAGTGCCGAGAGTCAAAATGAAAAACTGTTTTTT	TRBV10-3	TRBJ1-4	.	.
CASGGTGELFF	TGTGCCAGCGGGGGCACCGGGGAGCTGTTTTTT	TRBV19	TRBJ2-2	.	.
CASSLVGLAGDNEQFF	TGTGCCAGCAGCTTAGTCGGGCTAGCGGGGGACAATGAGCAGTTCTTC	TRBV7-2	TRBJ2-1	few	TRBD2
CASSQGRLAGTEQYF	TGTGCCAGCAGCCAGGGAAGACTAGCGGGGACCGAGCAGTACTTC	TRBV14	TRBJ2-7	.	TRBD2
CSAADQLETQYF	TGCAGTGCGGCGGACCAGCTGGAGACCCAGTACTTC	TRBV20-1	TRBJ2-5	many	.
CSASLLRGYTF	TGCAGTGCTAGTCTCTTACGAGGCTACACCTTC	TRBV20-1	TRBJ1-2	few	.
CASSPDRLSSYEQYF	TGCGCCAGCAGCCCGGACAGGCTGAGCTCCTACGAGCAGTACTTC	TRBV5-1	TRBJ2-7	.	TRBD1
CASRPGAGGRAGELFF	TGTGCCAGCAGACCCGGAGCGGGGGGGCGCGCCGGGGAGCTGTTTTTT	TRBV9	TRBJ2-2	many	TRBD2
CASSLARLTEAFF	TGTGCCAGCAGCTTGGCTCGGCTTACTGAAGCTTTCTTT	TRBV5-8	TRBJ1-1	many	.
CASSLGGGSTYEQYF	TGTGCCAGCAGCTTGGGAGGGGGCAGCACATACGAGCAGTACTTC	TRBV7-8	TRBJ2-7	few	.
CASSMGASGKETQYF	TGTGCCAGCAGCATGGGGGCTAGCGGAAAAGAGACCCAGTACTTC	TRBV7-9	TRBJ2-5	.	.
CASSFLPGDQETQYF	TGTGCCAGCAGCTTCCTCCCAGGAGACCAAGAGACCCAGTACTTC	TRBV5-5	TRBJ2-5	.	.
CASSLRERGSYEQYF	TGTGCCAGCAGCCTACGGGAGCGGGGCTCCTACGAGCAGTACTTC	TRBV24-1	TRBJ2-7	.	TRBD2